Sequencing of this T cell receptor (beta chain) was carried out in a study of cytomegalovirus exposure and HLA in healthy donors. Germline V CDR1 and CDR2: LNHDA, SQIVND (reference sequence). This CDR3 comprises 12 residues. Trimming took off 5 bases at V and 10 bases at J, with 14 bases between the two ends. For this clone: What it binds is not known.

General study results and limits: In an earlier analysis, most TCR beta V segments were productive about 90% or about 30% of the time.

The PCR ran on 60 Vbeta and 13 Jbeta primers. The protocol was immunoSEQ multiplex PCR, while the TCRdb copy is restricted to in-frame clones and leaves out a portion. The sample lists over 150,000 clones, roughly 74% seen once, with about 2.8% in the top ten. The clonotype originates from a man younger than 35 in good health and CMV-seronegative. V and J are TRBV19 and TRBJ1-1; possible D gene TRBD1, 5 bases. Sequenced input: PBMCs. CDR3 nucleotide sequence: TGTGCCAGTAGTCCCCAGGGTTGGGGAGCTTTCTTT. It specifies CASSPQGWGAFF.